The 15 T cell receptor beta chains given below trace back to one sample, sequenced in a study of spatial heterogeneity in lung cancer. Time point indicated: blood at routine non-recurrence follow-up after resection. TCRdb passed the 5' RACE reads through MiXCR, listing each CDR3 protein once. Of fewer than 150,000 distinct CDR3 sequences listed, more than 10% are singletons. This material consisted of PBMCs, taken at follow-up. These receptors all come from a female donor with early-stage non-small cell lung cancer.

This sequence joins TRBV6-2 or TRBV6-3 and TRBJ2-7; D gene uncertain. V was cut by 6 bases and J by 0 bases, with 15 bases left in between. Per the germline V gene, CDR1 is MNHEY and CDR2 is SVGEGT. This CDR3 comprises 15 residues. The CDR3 DNA follows: TGTGCCAGCAGCAGAGTACCACCCTACTCCTACGAGCAGTACGTC. This translates into CASSRVPPYSYEQYV.

This clonotype was counted at least ten times. The rearrangement uses TRBV7-2 and TRBJ2-6, with TRBD1 as a possible D gene (6 bases). Germline lookup yields CDR1 SGHTA and CDR2 FQGNSA. The CDR3 spans 15 residues. Deletions cut 5 bases from V and 1 base from J, with 9 bases between. CDR3 in amino acids: CASSPTGSGANVLTF. DNA for the CDR3: TGTGCCAGCAGCCCAACAGGGTCTGGGGCCAACGTCCTGACTTTC. Looking up the rest from reference TRBV7-2 and TRBJ2-6 gives the full variable domain: GAGVSQSPSNKVTEKGKDVELRCDPISGHTALYWYRQSLGQGLEFLIYFQGNSAPDKSGLPSDRFSAERTGGSVSTLTIQRTQQEDSAVYLCASSPTGSGANVLTFGAGSRLTVL.

This clonotype was observed at least ten times. This chain joins TRBV7-3 and TRBJ2-1; TRBD2 aligns across 10 bases. The germline CDR1 and CDR2 sequences are SGHTA and FQGTGA. Unmatched junction bases numbered 14, after V lost 2 bases and J lost 1 base. The CDR3 extends over 20 amino acids. CDR3 bases: TGTGCCAGCAGCTTAGGGGTGCGTCTAGCGGGAGTAGGTTCCTACAATGAGCAGTTCTTC. As protein: CASSLGVRLAGVGSYNEQFF.

The chain is built from TRBV28 and TRBJ2-4, with 12 bases aligning to TRBD2. CDR3 length: 17 residues. Trimming took 6 bases from V and 6 from J; bases not matched to a gene: 12. Germline values: CDR1 MDHEN, CDR2 SYDVKM. In DNA, the CDR3 is TGTGCCAGCAGCCCGACTAGCGGGAGAGGGGTTGGAAACATTCAGTACTTC. As protein: CASSPTSGRGVGNIQYF.

This clonotype was observed a few times. The rearrangement links TRBV10-3 to TRBJ2-1, with 10 bases that match TRBD2. The CDR3 sequence is 13 residues long. The V gene end was trimmed by 10 bases and the J gene end by 7 bases; junction bases not matched to a gene: 7. The germline gives CDR1 ENHRY, CDR2 SYGVKD. The CDR3 sequence: CATTSGETNEQFF. The CDR3 DNA is TGTGCCACAACTAGCGGGGAGACGAATGAGCAGTTCTTC.

The V and J genes are TRBV3-1 and TRBJ2-3, with D perhaps given as TRBD1 or TRBD2 (5 bases each). This CDR3 is 13 amino acids long. CDR1 and CDR2 from the germline V gene are LGHDT and YNNKEL (reference sequence). Between the trimmed V and J ends, which lost 1 base and 7 bases, there was a span of 9 bases. The CDR3 DNA reads as TGTGCCAGCAGCCAAGGGGGGAAAAATACGCAGTATTTT. It yields the protein CASSQGGKNTQYF.

This clonotype came up many times. This rearrangement joins TRBV18 to TRBJ1-2, with 8 nucleotides matching TRBD1. CDR1 KGHSH and CDR2 LQKENI come from the germline V gene. With V trimmed by 5 bases and J by 3 bases, 2 bases remained unmatched. This CDR3 region has 13 residues. The CDR3: CASSAGGYYGYTF. The CDR3 DNA is TGTGCCAGCTCAGCAGGGGGCTACTATGGCTACACCTTC.

This clonotype was seen many times. The rearrangement links TRBV10-3 to TRBJ1-1; TRBD1 might be the D (5 bases). CDR3 length: 14 residues. In germline, CDR1 is ENHRY, CDR2 SYGVKD. V was clipped by 0 bases and J by 10 bases, with 15 bases between them. The CDR3 bases are TGTGCCATCAGTGAGTCGAGTGGGGCAGCGGTAGCTTTCTTT. It translates to CAISESSGAAVAFF.

The chain has TRBV12-3 or TRBV12-4 and TRBJ1-5, with D unclear. V was cut by 6 bases and J by 0 bases, with 15 bases left in between. The CDR3 is 16 amino acids. The CDR3 DNA reads as TGTGCCAGCAGCCTACGGTCAGTTTATAGCAATCAGCCCCAGCATTTT. Protein: CASSLRSVYSNQPQHF.

The chain is built from TRBV6-5 and TRBJ1-1; 10 nucleotides agree with TRBD1. The germline gives CDR1 MNHEY, CDR2 SVGAGI. The CDR3 runs to 15 residues. Trimming cost V 7 bases and J 5 bases; bases outside gene matches: 10. As DNA, the CDR3 is TGTGCCAGCAAGGCACCGGGACAGGGGTGGACTGAAGCTTTCTTT. This translates into CASKAPGQGWTEAFF.

The V gene is TRBV4-1, the J gene TRBJ2-3, with D perhaps TRBD1 (5 bases). This CDR3 has 15 amino acids. V was cut by 1 base and J by 2 bases, with 10 bases left in between. CDR1 is MGHRA, CDR2 YSYEKL, per germline. CDR3 residues: CASSQGRQYTDTQYF. The CDR3 DNA is TGCGCCAGCAGCCAAGGGAGACAGTACACAGATACGCAGTATTTT.

This clonotype has a count of ten or more. V usage is TRBV6-5 and J usage is TRBJ2-5, with D possibly being TRBD2 (6 bases). The CDR3 spans 15 residues. Trimming took 5 bases from V and 4 from J, leaving 17 bases between them. CDR1 MNHEY and CDR2 SVGAGI come from the germline V gene. The chain's CDR3 is CASSLRGRPGETQYF. CDR3 sequence (DNA): TGTGCCAGCAGTCTCCGGGGGAGGCCAGGAGAGACCCAGTACTTC.

At least ten counts were recorded for this clonotype. J is TRBJ2-2 and V is TRBV29-1; a weak D match, TRBD1 (5 bases). CDR3 length equals 14 residues. Germline V gives CDR1 SQVTM, CDR2 ANQGSEA. V shed 3 bases and J shed 2 bases, with 10 bases lying between them. This chain's CDR3 is CSVDLQANTGELFF. CDR3 DNA sequence: TGCAGCGTTGATTTACAGGCAAACACCGGGGAGCTGTTTTTT.

The CDR3 spells CSARGIRPGLAGLREFF. The CDR3 DNA is TGCAGTGCTAGAGGGATTCGTCCGGGACTAGCGGGCCTAAGGGAGTTCTTC. The chain combines TRBV20-1 with TRBJ2-1, with 12 bases aligning to TRBD2. The germline CDR1 and CDR2 sequences are DFQATT and SNEGSKA (reference sequence). This CDR3 contains 17 residues. Trimming removed 1 base from V and 14 bases from J; junction bases left unmatched: 18.

This clonotype showed up just a few times. The chain has TRBV30 and TRBJ1-3, with 8 bases aligning to TRBD1. The CDR3 covers 13 residues. Germline V gene sequence: CDR1 GTSNPN, CDR2 SVGIG (reference sequence). Trimming cost V 3 bases and J 2 bases; bases outside gene matches: 0. The CDR3 loop is CAWRDRAGNTIYF. As DNA, the CDR3 is TGTGCCTGGAGGGACAGGGCTGGAAACACCATATATTTT.